This TCR beta chain was observed in a study of cytomegalovirus exposure and HLA in healthy donors (TCRdb year 2017). Study-level background: An earlier analysis of approximately 550 of the donors reported roughly 270 Gb of sequence data and 117 million unique TCR beta sequences from about 179 million T cells. An early release that covered approximately 600 HLA-typed donors contained around 300 gigabases of sequencing data and around 80 million unique TCR sequences. Among the roughly 390 genotyped donors, around 81% belonged to the genetic ancestry cluster associated with self-reported Caucasian donors. The study aimed to test whether cataloging public T cell receptors could reveal signatures of past pathogen exposure. Using immunosequencing, the study profiled T cell repertoires from roughly 650 subjects and related those repertoires to cytomegalovirus serostatus. Besides the first cohort of roughly 660 subjects, a separate validation cohort made up of 120 different subjects was used. The study combined high-throughput TCR immunosequencing, statistical association of individual TCRs with disease status, and machine learning to predict cytomegalovirus infection status. A later analysis re-examined previously published TCR beta repertoires from 600 to 700 donors and added high-resolution HLA genotyping to investigate patterns of TCR occurrence. The later analysis used no new phenotypic data to find candidate immune exposures, relying instead on TCR beta sequences and their occurrence across donors. In an earlier analysis of a few hundred of the donors, high-throughput TCR beta sequencing was used to judge whether each TCR beta V gene segment behaved as functional or pseudogenic. Donor age, sex, ethnicity and CMV serostatus were compiled alongside the repertoire data. A later genetic analysis used genome-wide SNP genotypes for about 65% of the 666 donors, treating that subset as a discovery cohort. Every repertoire in the discovery cohort had been generated on one and the same sequencing platform. Class I and class II HLA loci were covered by the typing at four-digit resolution. Typing coverage varied by locus: about 620-640 donors for A, B, C, DRB1 and DQB1; 522 for DQA1; some 610 for DPA1; 450 to 480 for DPB1. About five DR-DQ haplotypes were treated as single units for association and clustering because of strong linkage in the cohort. Among some 400 genotyped donors of the cohort, an average of around 250,000 unique TCR beta nucleotide sequences was sequenced per donor, of which roughly 17% were non-productive. The paper's findings and limits, for the study overall: The study gave a list of 150 to 200 TCR beta chains associated with cytomegalovirus. A later analysis reported that several top co-occurrence clusters appeared linked to parvovirus B19, influenza, CMV and Epstein-Barr virus. A further reported finding was that TCR beta sequences accurately predicted the HLA-A and HLA-B alleles for most subjects in the first cohort. The earlier analysis of fewer than 750 of the donors excluded 15 to 20 rarely observed V segments, including chromosome 9 orphons, because counts were too low. Because HLA typing was unavailable for some donors at each locus, only the typed subset was used in association tests. Compared with the 666-donor mean, donors in an Asian-associated ancestry cluster had fewer N-insertions in productive TCRs, according to a later genetic analysis. Across donors, most TCR sequences were observed very rarely, whereas some public TCRs were present in many individuals. The classifier was reported to diagnose cytomegalovirus status with high specificity and sensitivity in both the original cohort and the validation cohort. Only TCR beta chains were sequenced in this cohort, and the absence of alpha or paired-chain data limited detectable features. The only immune exposure information available for the cohort was CMV serostatus. In vitro tests confirmed that a few of the cytomegalovirus-associated TCR beta chains recognize cytomegalovirus antigens. It was suggested by the authors that the approach could potentially be generalized to other disease states and immunological phenotypes. Linkage disequilibrium might explain the correlated functional status among segregating V segments, but an unknown experimental factor could not be ruled out. An earlier analysis of some 560 of the donors showed that most TCR beta V segments appeared in productive rearrangements either about 87% or about 30% of the time, which broadly matched IMGT annotations. Compared with equally common non-associated chains, HLA-associated TCR beta chains in a later analysis were more clonally expanded and had lower generation probabilities. In a later analysis, TCR association rates were found to vary across HLA loci, with the most associated TCRs seen for DRB1 alleles and the fewest for HLA-C alleles. In a later analysis, most CMV-associated TCR beta chains were found to appear HLA-restricted, with HLA associations seemingly driven largely by CMV exposure. Roughly uniform sequencing depth across donors was assumed in presence/absence analyses, although this assumption may not hold. Some IMGT-functional V segments, including TRBV6-2 and TRBV6-3, could not be told apart with the 87-base-pair reads, so those segments were excluded. In a later analysis, 15,000 to 20,000 TCR beta sequences were associated with specific HLA alleles at a false discovery rate of 0.05. Strong co-occurrence of HLA alleles, especially DR and DQ, made assigning TCR associations to individual alleles difficult. A later genetic analysis associated a missense DCLRE1C variant with V-gene and J-gene trimming of TCR beta chains, and an independent cohort replicated the association. The sequencing pipeline was judged likely to have produced a cluster of highly shared sequence variants as a technical artifact.

This clone showed up just once. Its target antigen remains unknown. One base away there is no much larger clone; base qualities are not given. Trimming at the junction amounts to 0 bases on V and 9 bases on J, and the germline ends lie 18 bases apart. As encoded in the germline V gene, CDR1 is MNHEY while CDR2 is SVGAGI. The CDR3 spans 15 residues, from the cysteine through the phenylalanine. Just CDR3 DNA is preserved here, 45 bases in frame from base 1. The cohort consisted of 666 healthy bone marrow donors. All cohort members were sampled while nominally healthy, although unrecorded immune exposures were likely present. The donor tested CMV seronegative, placing the donor among the 300 to 450 seronegative members of the cohort. Each donor provided a peripheral blood sample, and peripheral blood mononuclear cells were used for TCR beta sequencing. Genomic DNA was extracted from the blood cell samples with the Qiagen DNeasy Blood Extraction Kit.

The library was built by means of the immunoSEQ multiplex PCR assay. For the multiplex PCR, a mixture combining 60 forward primers for TCR Vbeta segments and 13 reverse primers for TCR Jbeta segments was used. Amplification of the CDR3 region of rearranged TCR beta genes was performed with a multiplex PCR assay on genomic DNA. The Illumina HiSeq System was used to sequence the amplified TCR beta libraries as 87-base-pair reads. The paper's processing steps were these. A later analysis counted about 82 million unique TCR beta chains across the roughly 700 repertoires, and roughly 9.9 million of these chains were shared by at least two donors. To remove PCR and sequencing errors, raw reads were error-corrected and collapsed into unique sequences using a nearest-neighbor algorithm that merged closely related sequences. Alignment of CDR3 sequences to IMGT reference sequences was used to assign V, D and J gene segments. Each retained sequence needed at least a six-nucleotide match to both a V gene segment and a J gene segment. Rearrangements were classified as productive when the CDR3 lacked stop codons and remained in frame with V and J, and all other rearrangements were classified as non-productive. Following IMGT convention, CDR3 was defined as the stretch from the second conserved V-encoded cysteine to the conserved J-encoded phenylalanine. The earlier analysis of 500 to 650 of the donors excluded any sequence lacking an unambiguous match to a single V gene segment. In an earlier analysis of a few hundred of the donors, a V segment was called functional when productive rearrangements were above 56.7%, and segregating when the standard deviation between donors exceeded 5%. A statistical classification framework was built to diagnose cytomegalovirus status from the catalog of TCR beta chain sequences. In a later analysis, V and J genes were assigned by comparing TCR nucleotide sequences against IMGT/GENE-DB human TR gene sequences. A later analysis assigned CDR3 sequences and most-parsimonious VDJ recombination scenarios with the TCRdist pipeline. In a later analysis, every TCR beta chain was defined by the combination of its CDR3 amino acid sequence and its V-gene family, and reads without a unique V-gene family were dropped. In a later analysis, fewer than 650 highly shared, low-generation-probability nucleotide sequences were removed to address suspected cross-contamination and a sequencing artifact. In a later analysis, a clonal expansion index was calculated for each public chain from normalized within-repertoire ranks of inferred template counts. In a later analysis, generation probabilities were computed using a VDJ recombination model fitted to out-of-frame rearrangements, and the results were checked against IGoR. In a later analysis, TCR-TCR, TCR-HLA and TCR-CMV co-occurrence was scored with hypergeometric tests, and a repertoire-size bias correction was applied to TCR pairs. A later analysis estimated false discovery rates by permuting HLA or CMV assignments 20 times. In a later analysis, co-occurring TCRs were grouped with DBSCAN, and TCRdist sequence similarity was added when clustering was performed within HLA-allele-positive subsets. Co-occurrence clustering excluded repertoires with fewer than 30,000 or more than 120,000 public chains, plus five with anomalous nucleotide sharing. Drawn from immuneACCESS, this table holds only the in-frame rearrangements with V and J called that TCRdb kept. Clones are partly lost; checked studies trace under half to an unresolved V gene and leave the rest unexplained. V and J calls and clone size come straight from that table; D and trimming were deduced from the DNA. Here the sample has approximately 100,000 clones; roughly 66% occur a single time. The ten largest clones take up 2.5% to 4% of the sample.

This sequence uses TRBV6-5 and TRBJ2-7; TRBD2 is a possible D gene, resting on 5 matching bases. The material sequenced was PBMCs. This TCR came from a woman aged 50 to 60 in good health and CMV-seronegative. The CDR3 corresponds to CASSYSPAGPAVQYF. The DNA reads TGTGCCAGCAGTTACTCCCCCGCGGGCCCCGCGGTGCAGTACTTC.